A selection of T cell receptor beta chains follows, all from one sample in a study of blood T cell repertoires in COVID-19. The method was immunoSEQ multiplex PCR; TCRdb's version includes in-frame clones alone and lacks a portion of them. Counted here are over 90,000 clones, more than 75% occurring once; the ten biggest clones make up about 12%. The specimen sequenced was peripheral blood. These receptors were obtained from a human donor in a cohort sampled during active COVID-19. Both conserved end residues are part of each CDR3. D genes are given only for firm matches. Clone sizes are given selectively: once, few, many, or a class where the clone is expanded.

CDR3aa: CASSYRGEGTEAFF
CDR3nt: TGTGCCAGCAGTTACAGGGGAGAGGGCACTGAAGCTTTCTTT
j_gene: TRBJ1-1
v_gene: TRBV27
abundance: NA
d_gene: TRBD1

CDR3aa: CASSLLLAPYEQYF
CDR3nt: TGCGCCAGCAGCTTGCTACTAGCCCCCTACGAGCAGTACTTC
j_gene: TRBJ2-7
v_gene: TRBV5-1
abundance: NA
d_gene: NA

CDR3aa: CASSIRDRAGNQPQHF
CDR3nt: TGTGCCAGTAGTATTCGGGACAGGGCCGGTAATCAGCCCCAGCATTTT
j_gene: TRBJ1-5
v_gene: TRBV19
abundance: NA
d_gene: TRBD1

CDR3aa: CSAAQVETQYF
CDR3nt: TGCAGTGCTGCCCAGGTAGAAACGCAGTATTTT
j_gene: TRBJ2-3
v_gene: TRBV20-1
abundance: NA
d_gene: NA

CDR3aa: CASSILRDRYEQYF
CDR3nt: TGTGCCAGTAGTATCCTCCGGGACAGATACGAGCAGTACTTC
j_gene: TRBJ2-7
v_gene: TRBV19
abundance: NA
d_gene: TRBD1

CDR3aa: CASSLDLPSGRFF
CDR3nt: TGTGCCAGCAGCTTAGATTTACCTAGCGGACGGTTCTTC
j_gene: TRBJ2-1
v_gene: TRBV11-2
abundance: NA
d_gene: TRBD2

CDR3aa: CASSLGGVGEKLFF
CDR3nt: TGTGCCAGCAGCTTAGGCGGGGTGGGGGAAAAACTGTTTTTT
j_gene: TRBJ1-4
v_gene: TRBV7-2
abundance: few
d_gene: NA

CDR3aa: CAWSVLRGGELFF
CDR3nt: TGTGCCTGGAGTGTACTTCGTGGCGGGGAGCTGTTTTTT
j_gene: TRBJ2-2
v_gene: TRBV30
abundance: NA
d_gene: NA

CDR3aa: CASKSGGQGDTQYF
CDR3nt: TGTGCCAGCAAAAGCGGGGGCCAGGGAGATACGCAGTATTTT
j_gene: TRBJ2-3
v_gene: TRBV5-4
abundance: NA
d_gene: TRBD2

CDR3aa: CASSLGVASGVQETQYF
CDR3nt: TGTGCCAGCAGCTTGGGCGTGGCTAGCGGGGTACAAGAGACCCAGTACTTC
j_gene: TRBJ2-5
v_gene: TRBV5-4
abundance: NA
d_gene: TRBD2

CDR3aa: CASSKGQGADTEAFF
CDR3nt: TGCGCCAGCAGCAAAGGACAGGGGGCTGACACTGAAGCTTTCTTT
j_gene: TRBJ1-1
v_gene: TRBV5-1
abundance: NA
d_gene: TRBD1

CDR3aa: CASSHKMVTGQGNYGYTF
CDR3nt: TGCGCCAGCAGCCACAAGATGGTAACGGGACAGGGGAACTATGGCTACACCTTC
j_gene: TRBJ1-2
v_gene: TRBV4-3
abundance: NA
d_gene: TRBD1

CDR3aa: CSAQQGAGTGELFF
CDR3nt: TGCAGCGCGCAACAGGGGGCAGGCACCGGGGAGCTGTTTTTT
j_gene: TRBJ2-2
v_gene: TRBV29-1
abundance: NA
d_gene: TRBD1

CDR3aa: CASSPGHGDSPLHF
CDR3nt: TGTGCCAGCAGTCCGGGACATGGGGATTCACCCCTCCACTTT
j_gene: TRBJ1-6
v_gene: TRBV9
abundance: NA
d_gene: NA

CDR3aa: CASSLPAGVYGYTF
CDR3nt: TGTGCCAGCAGTTTACCCGCAGGGGTGTACGGCTACACCTTC
j_gene: TRBJ1-2
v_gene: TRBV28
abundance: NA
d_gene: NA

CDR3aa: CASSQGASGGSGTGELFF
CDR3nt: TGTGCCAGCAGCCAAGGGGCTAGCGGGGGCTCGGGGACCGGGGAGCTGTTTTTT
j_gene: TRBJ2-2
v_gene: TRBV3-1/TRBV3-2
abundance: NA
d_gene: TRBD2

CDR3aa: CASSRLAGVGEQYF
CDR3nt: TGTGCCAGCAGCAGGCTAGCGGGGGTAGGGGAGCAGTACTTC
j_gene: TRBJ2-7
v_gene: TRBV5-5
abundance: NA
d_gene: TRBD2

CDR3aa: CATSRPRQGAGAFF
CDR3nt: TGTGCCACCAGCAGACCCCGACAGGGGGCTGGAGCTTTCTTT
j_gene: TRBJ1-1
v_gene: TRBV15
abundance: NA
d_gene: TRBD1

CDR3aa: CASSLVQPTGELFF
CDR3nt: TGTGCCAGCAGCTTAGTACAGCCGACCGGGGAGCTGTTTTTT
j_gene: TRBJ2-2
v_gene: TRBV7-9
abundance: NA
d_gene: NA

CDR3aa: CASSQAAGAGEKLFF
CDR3nt: TGCGCCAGCAGCCAAGCTGCAGGGGCGGGTGAAAAACTGTTTTTT
j_gene: TRBJ1-4
v_gene: TRBV4-1
abundance: NA
d_gene: NA

CDR3aa: CAWSVQGGNQPQHF
CDR3nt: TGTGCCTGGAGTGTACAGGGCGGGAATCAGCCCCAGCATTTT
j_gene: TRBJ1-5
v_gene: TRBV30
abundance: NA
d_gene: NA

CDR3aa: CASSYPDIRETQYF
CDR3nt: TGTGCCAGCAGTTACCCCGATATTAGAGAGACCCAGTACTTC
j_gene: TRBJ2-5
v_gene: TRBV6-2/TRBV6-3
abundance: NA
d_gene: NA

CDR3aa: CASSEAVTGVEQFF
CDR3nt: TGTGCCAGCAGTGAAGCTGTGACAGGGGTCGAGCAGTTCTTC
j_gene: TRBJ2-1
v_gene: TRBV6-1
abundance: NA
d_gene: TRBD1

CDR3aa: CASKRVGTGANYGYTF
CDR3nt: TGTGCCAGTAAAAGGGTGGGGACTGGGGCAAACTATGGCTACACCTTC
j_gene: TRBJ1-2
v_gene: TRBV19
abundance: few
d_gene: NA

CDR3aa: CASSQQGQSSPLHF
CDR3nt: TGTGCCAGCAGCCAACAGGGGCAGAGCTCACCCCTCCACTTT
j_gene: TRBJ1-6
v_gene: TRBV3-1/TRBV3-2
abundance: once
d_gene: NA

CDR3aa: CASSYGGFTDTQYF
CDR3nt: TGTGCCAGCAGCTACGGGGGATTCACAGATACGCAGTATTTT
j_gene: TRBJ2-3
v_gene: TRBV7-8
abundance: NA
d_gene: NA

CDR3aa: CASPGQIFSYGYTF
CDR3nt: TGTGCCTCCCCGGGACAGATCTTCTCTTATGGCTACACCTTC
j_gene: TRBJ1-2
v_gene: TRBV30
abundance: NA
d_gene: TRBD1

CDR3aa: CASSLGGLYGYTF
CDR3nt: TGTGCCAGCAGCTTGGGGGGCCTCTATGGCTACACCTTC
j_gene: TRBJ1-2
v_gene: TRBV5-6
abundance: NA
d_gene: NA

CDR3aa: CASRSGTGEQYF
CDR3nt: TGTGCCAGCAGATCCGGGACAGGGGAGCAGTACTTC
j_gene: TRBJ2-7
v_gene: TRBV6-5
abundance: few
d_gene: TRBD1

CDR3aa: CATSRVPGELFF
CDR3nt: TGTGCCACCAGCAGAGTCCCGGGGGAACTGTTTTTT
j_gene: TRBJ1-4
v_gene: TRBV15
abundance: NA
d_gene: NA

CDR3aa: CASSFRQGAGNTIYF
CDR3nt: TGTGCCAGCAGCTTCCGACAGGGGGCTGGAAACACCATATATTTT
j_gene: TRBJ1-3
v_gene: TRBV7-9
abundance: NA
d_gene: TRBD1

CDR3aa: CASSPPGLAKNIQYF
CDR3nt: TGTGCCAGCAGCCCCCCGGGACTAGCAAAAAACATTCAGTACTTC
j_gene: TRBJ2-4
v_gene: TRBV6-2/TRBV6-3
abundance: NA
d_gene: TRBD2

CDR3aa: CASSPPRGSGGTDTQYF
CDR3nt: TGTGCCAGCTCACCGCCTAGAGGTAGCGGAGGCACAGATACGCAGTATTTT
j_gene: TRBJ2-3
v_gene: TRBV18
abundance: NA
d_gene: NA

CDR3aa: CASSQGGRFKQFF
CDR3nt: TGTGCCAGCAGCCAAGGCGGTCGGTTTAAGCAGTTCTTC
j_gene: TRBJ2-1
v_gene: TRBV3-1/TRBV3-2
abundance: NA
d_gene: NA

CDR3aa: CASSLSYEQYF
CDR3nt: TGTGCCAGCTCACTATCCTACGAGCAGTACTTC
j_gene: TRBJ2-7
v_gene: TRBV18
abundance: NA
d_gene: NA

CDR3aa: CAIGQGNEKLFF
CDR3nt: TGTGCCATTGGACAGGGTAATGAAAAACTGTTTTTT
j_gene: TRBJ1-4
v_gene: TRBV7-9
abundance: NA
d_gene: TRBD1

CDR3aa: CASIRTGEAYGYTF
CDR3nt: TGTGCCAGTATTCGGACAGGGGAGGCCTATGGCTACACCTTC
j_gene: TRBJ1-2
v_gene: TRBV19
abundance: NA
d_gene: TRBD1

CDR3aa: CASSPFGRGLSSYEQYF
CDR3nt: TGTGCCAGCTCACCTTTCGGGCGGGGGTTATCCTCCTACGAGCAGTACTTC
j_gene: TRBJ2-7
v_gene: TRBV18
abundance: NA
d_gene: TRBD2

CDR3aa: CASSNPPGTQYF
CDR3nt: TGTGCCAGCAGCAATCCTCCGGGGACCCAGTACTTC
j_gene: TRBJ2-5
v_gene: TRBV11-3
abundance: NA
d_gene: NA

CDR3aa: CASSLKQGHGYTF
CDR3nt: TGCGCCAGCAGCTTAAAACAGGGCCATGGCTACACCTTC
j_gene: TRBJ1-2
v_gene: TRBV5-1
abundance: NA
d_gene: NA